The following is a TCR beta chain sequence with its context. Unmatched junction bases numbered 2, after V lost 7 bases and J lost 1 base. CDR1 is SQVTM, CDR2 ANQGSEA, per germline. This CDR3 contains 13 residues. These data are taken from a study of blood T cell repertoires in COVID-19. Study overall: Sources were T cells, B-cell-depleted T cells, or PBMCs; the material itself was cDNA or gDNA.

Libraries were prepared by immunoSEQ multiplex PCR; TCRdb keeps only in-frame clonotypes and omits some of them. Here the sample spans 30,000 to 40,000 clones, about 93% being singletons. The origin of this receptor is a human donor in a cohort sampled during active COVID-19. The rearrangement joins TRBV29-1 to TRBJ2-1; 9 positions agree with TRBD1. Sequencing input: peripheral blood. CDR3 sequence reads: CSADRGSYNEQFF. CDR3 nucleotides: TGCAGCGCGGACAGGGGTTCCTACAATGAGCAGTTCTTC.